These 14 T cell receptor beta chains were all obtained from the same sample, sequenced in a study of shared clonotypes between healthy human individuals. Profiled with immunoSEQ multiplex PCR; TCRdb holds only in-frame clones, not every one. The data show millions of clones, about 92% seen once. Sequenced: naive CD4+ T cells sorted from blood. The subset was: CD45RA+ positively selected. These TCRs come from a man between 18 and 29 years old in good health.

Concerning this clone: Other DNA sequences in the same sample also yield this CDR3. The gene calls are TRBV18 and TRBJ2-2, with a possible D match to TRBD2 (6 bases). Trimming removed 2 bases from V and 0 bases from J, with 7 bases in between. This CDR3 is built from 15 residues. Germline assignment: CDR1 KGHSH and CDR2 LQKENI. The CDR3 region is CASSPAGPNTGELFF. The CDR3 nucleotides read TGTGCCAGCTCACCAGCGGGGCCGAACACCGGGGAGCTGTTTTTT.

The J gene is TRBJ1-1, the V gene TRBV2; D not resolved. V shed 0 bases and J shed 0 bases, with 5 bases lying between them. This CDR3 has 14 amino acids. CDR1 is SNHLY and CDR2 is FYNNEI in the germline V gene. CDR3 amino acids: CASSEAPVNTEAFF. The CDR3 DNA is TGTGCCAGCAGTGAAGCTCCGGTGAACACTGAAGCTTTCTTT.

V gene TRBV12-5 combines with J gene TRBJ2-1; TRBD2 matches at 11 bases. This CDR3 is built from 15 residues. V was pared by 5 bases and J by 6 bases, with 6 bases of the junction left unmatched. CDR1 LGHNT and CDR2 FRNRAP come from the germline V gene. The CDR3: CASGRPGTSGNEQFF. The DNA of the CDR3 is TGTGCTAGTGGTCGACCCGGGACTAGCGGCAATGAGCAGTTCTTC.

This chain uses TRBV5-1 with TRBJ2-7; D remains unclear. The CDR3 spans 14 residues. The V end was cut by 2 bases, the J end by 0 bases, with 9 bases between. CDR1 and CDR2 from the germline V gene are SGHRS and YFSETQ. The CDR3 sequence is CASSLNPSSYEQYF. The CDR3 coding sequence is TGCGCCAGCAGCTTAAATCCTAGCTCCTACGAGCAGTACTTC.

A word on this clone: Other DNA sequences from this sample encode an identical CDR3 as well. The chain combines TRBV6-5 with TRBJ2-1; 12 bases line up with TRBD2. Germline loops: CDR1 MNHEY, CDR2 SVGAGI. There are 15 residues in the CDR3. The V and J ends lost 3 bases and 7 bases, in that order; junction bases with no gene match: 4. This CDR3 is CASSYLGLAGNEQFF. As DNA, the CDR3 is TGTGCCAGCAGTTATCTCGGACTAGCGGGAAATGAGCAGTTCTTC.

The CDR3 DNA reads TGCAGTGCAACCGGGACGGGGGAAGCTTTCTTT. This sequence encodes CSATGTGEAFF. The gene calls are TRBV20-1 and TRBJ1-1; TRBD1 is a possible D gene (5 bases). The germline V gene has CDR1 DFQATT and CDR2 SNEGSKA (reference sequence). The CDR3 has 11 amino acids. V lost 6 bases, J lost 8 bases, and 13 bases lay in between.

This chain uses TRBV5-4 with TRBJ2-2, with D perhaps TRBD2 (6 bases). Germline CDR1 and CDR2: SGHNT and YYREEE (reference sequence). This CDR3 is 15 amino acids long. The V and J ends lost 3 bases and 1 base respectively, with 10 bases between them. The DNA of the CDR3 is TGTGCCAGCAGCTCGGGGACTCTGAACACCGGGGAGCTGTTTTTT. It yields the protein CASSSGTLNTGELFF.

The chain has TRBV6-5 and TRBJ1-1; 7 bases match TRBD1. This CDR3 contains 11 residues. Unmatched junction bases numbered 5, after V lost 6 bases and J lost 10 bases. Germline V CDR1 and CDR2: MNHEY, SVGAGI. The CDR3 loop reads CASSTGAGAFF. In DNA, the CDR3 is TGTGCCAGCAGCACAGGGGCGGGAGCTTTCTTT.

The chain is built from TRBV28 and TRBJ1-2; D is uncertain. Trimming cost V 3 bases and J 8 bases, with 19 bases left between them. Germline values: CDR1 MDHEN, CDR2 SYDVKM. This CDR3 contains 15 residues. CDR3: CASSLYIETRLGYTF. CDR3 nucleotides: TGTGCCAGCAGTTTGTACATCGAGACACGGCTCGGCTACACCTTC.

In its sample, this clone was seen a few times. CDR3 sequence (DNA): TGTGCCAGCACGGGGGCCGGGGTTACAGATACGCAGTATTTT. This translates into CASTGAGVTDTQYF. The chain joins TRBV6-5 to TRBJ2-3; D tentatively reads TRBD1 or TRBD2 (6 bases each). With 7 bases removed from V and 3 bases from J, the gap between germline ends came to 14 bases. Germline assignment: CDR1 MNHEY and CDR2 SVGAGI. CDR3 size: 14 residues.

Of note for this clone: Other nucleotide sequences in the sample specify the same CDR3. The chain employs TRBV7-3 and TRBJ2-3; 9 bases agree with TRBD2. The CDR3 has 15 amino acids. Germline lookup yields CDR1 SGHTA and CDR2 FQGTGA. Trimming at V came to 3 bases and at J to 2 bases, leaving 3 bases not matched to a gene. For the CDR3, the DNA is TGTGCCAGCAGCTTTAGCGGGGGAGACACAGATACGCAGTATTTT. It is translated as CASSFSGGDTDTQYF.

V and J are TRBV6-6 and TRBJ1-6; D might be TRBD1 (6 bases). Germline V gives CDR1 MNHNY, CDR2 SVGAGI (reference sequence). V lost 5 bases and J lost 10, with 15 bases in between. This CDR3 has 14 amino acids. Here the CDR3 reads CASSKTGSGSPLHF. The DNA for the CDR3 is TGTGCCAGCAGTAAGACAGGTTCGGGGTCACCCCTCCACTTT.

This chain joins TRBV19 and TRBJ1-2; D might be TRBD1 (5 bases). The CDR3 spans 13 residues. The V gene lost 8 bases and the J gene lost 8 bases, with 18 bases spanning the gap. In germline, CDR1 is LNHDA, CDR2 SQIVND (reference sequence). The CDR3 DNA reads TGTGCCAGTTCCGGCAGGGCACTCTCGGGCTACACCTTC. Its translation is CASSGRALSGYTF.

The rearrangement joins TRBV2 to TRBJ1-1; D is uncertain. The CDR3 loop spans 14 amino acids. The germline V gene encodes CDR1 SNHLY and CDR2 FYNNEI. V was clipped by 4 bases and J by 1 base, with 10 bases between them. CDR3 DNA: TGTGCCAGCAGTGCTCGGGAAGCGAACACTGAAGCTTTCTTT. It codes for CASSAREANTEAFF.